This TCR beta chain was obtained from a study of somatic mutations in cytotoxic T cells in rheumatoid arthritis. Study-wide findings and caveats: CD8+ clonality increased with age in rheumatoid arthritis patients but not in healthy controls. The clonality of CD8+ T cells was not significantly different between rheumatoid arthritis patients and age-matched healthy controls.

Losses at the gene ends were 4 bases for V and 5 bases for J; bases not matched to a gene: 9. CDR1 and CDR2 from the germline V gene are MRHNA and SNTAGT. This CDR3 region has 15 residues. This clone was observed once. The antigen is not known. Methods used by the authors: Patient CD8+ clones bigger than 1% seldom lined up with published virus-specific TCRB sequences. Assay used: immunoSEQ multiplex PCR; TCRdb lists only in-frame clones, some missing. The DNA gave D and trimming, while V, J and clone size come from that table. The repertoire holds roughly 5,700 clones, with about four fifths as singletons.

The chain couples TRBV6-4 to TRBJ2-3; 7 nucleotides align to TRBD1. The TCR comes from an adult with rheumatoid arthritis. Source material: CD8+ T cells sorted from blood. CDR3 nucleotide sequence: TGTGCCAGCAGTGTGGAGGCAGGGGGTGGAGATACGCAGTATTTT. It translates to CASSVEAGGGDTQYF.